These 28 T cell receptor beta chains share one sample of origin, sequenced in a study of T cells in localized non-small cell lung cancer. Produced via immunoSEQ multiplex PCR; TCRdb's table is partial and in-frame only. The table records roughly 3,500 clones, 25% to 35% of them present only once. The sample was lung tumor tissue, taken before any cancer treatment. The receptors derive from a man aged 40-75 years with stage III lung adenocarcinoma.

V usage is TRBV18 and J usage is TRBJ2-5, with TRBD1 matching 9 bases. The CDR3 has 14 amino acids. CDR1 is KGHSH, CDR2 LQKENI, per germline. V shed 6 bases, J shed 6 bases, and the junction held 8 bases outside the gene matches. Here the CDR3 reads CASSGQGMEKTQYF. The DNA of the CDR3 is TGTGCCAGCTCTGGACAGGGGATGGAAAAGACCCAGTACTTC.

This clone counts as medium-sized (0.01 to 0.1%). The chain is built from TRBV6-8 and TRBJ2-5; 7 bases line up with TRBD2. Unmatched junction bases numbered 11, after V lost 10 bases and J lost 3 bases. CDR1 is MNHGY, CDR2 SAAAGT, per germline. CDR3 length equals 14 residues. The CDR3 DNA reads as TGTGCCATCGGTCCGGGGACTATGGAAGAGACCCAGTACTTC. Its translation: CAIGPGTMEETQYF.

The table lists this clone with a few counts. The J gene is TRBJ1-2, the V gene TRBV18, with D possibly matching TRBD1 (5 bases). CDR1 is KGHSH, CDR2 LQKENI, per germline. V was cut by 6 bases and J by 4 bases, with 12 bases left in between. The CDR3 sequence is 13 residues long. The CDR3 DNA is TGTGCCAGCTCTCCTCCGGGGCGCTATGGCTACACCTTC. Translated: CASSPPGRYGYTF.

The chain links TRBV19 to TRBJ1-4; no definite D call. The germline V gene has CDR1 LNHDA and CDR2 SQIVND (reference sequence). The CDR3 sequence is 13 residues long. Trimming shortened V by 3 bases and J by 7 bases, and 9 bases separated the two germline ends. CDR3 sequence: CASSIRSSEKLFF. The CDR3 DNA sequence: TGTGCCAGTAGTATTCGCAGCTCTGAAAAACTGTTTTTT.

V gene TRBV28 combines with J gene TRBJ2-2; TRBD2 matches 12 bases. V lost 4 bases to trimming and J lost 6 bases; unmatched junction nucleotides: 3. Per germline, CDR1 MDHEN and CDR2 SYDVKM. The CDR3 has 15 residues. The CDR3 sequence: CASSSSGGAPGELFF. In DNA, the CDR3 is TGTGCCAGCAGTTCTAGCGGGGGGGCCCCCGGGGAGCTGTTTTTT.

This clone occurred a few times. This sequence joins TRBV6-8 and TRBJ1-1; D is uncertain. Per germline, CDR1 MNHGY and CDR2 SAAAGT. Trimming took off 7 bases at V and 5 bases at J, with 14 bases between the two ends. This CDR3 region has 13 residues. The CDR3 DNA follows: TGTGCCAGCACTCGCAGTCGTTTTACTGAAGCTTTCTTT. It is translated as CASTRSRFTEAFF.

The V and J genes are TRBV19 and TRBJ1-1; TRBD1 agrees at 12 bases. Germline V lookup: CDR1 LNHDA, CDR2 SQIVND (reference sequence). The CDR3 is 14 residues long. The trim removed 6 bases at V and 4 bases at J, leaving 3 bases unmatched. CDR3 nucleotide sequence: TGTGCCAGTAGCCTGGGACAGGGGGCCACTGAAGCTTTCTTT. This codes for CASSLGQGATEAFF.

V usage is TRBV19 and J usage is TRBJ2-7; a weak D match, TRBD1 (7 bases). The CDR3 contains 14 residues. Germline loops: CDR1 LNHDA, CDR2 SQIVND (reference sequence). V lost 5 bases and J lost 2, with 13 bases in between. CDR3 nucleotides: TGTGCCAGTAGTCTCCAGGGGGGCCCCTACGAGCAGTACTTC. Translated, it gives CASSLQGGPYEQYF.

This clone was seen a handful of times. The J gene is TRBJ2-3, the V gene TRBV28; TRBD2 matches at 7 bases. This CDR3 spans 16 amino acids. Germline-derived CDR1 and CDR2 are MDHEN and SYDVKM. The trim removed 2 bases at V and 2 bases at J, leaving 7 bases unmatched. In nucleotides, the CDR3 is TGTGCCAGCAGTTTAATGCGGGAGACTCTCACAGATACGCAGTATTTT. Translation: CASSLMRETLTDTQYF.

The V call is TRBV29-1, the J call TRBJ1-4, with D tentatively TRBD1 (5 bases). Trimming left V 7 bases short and J 1 base short, with 13 bases between. CDR1 is SQVTM and CDR2 is ANQGSEA in the germline V gene. This CDR3 is built from 14 residues. The CDR3 loop reads CSAGAGGTNEKLFF. The CDR3 bases are TGCAGCGCAGGCGCTGGGGGAACTAATGAAAAACTGTTTTTT. The full variable domain, rest sourced from reference TRBV29-1 and TRBJ1-4, is SAVISQKPSRDICQRGTSLTIQCQVDSQVTMMFWYRQQPGQSLTLIATANQGSEATYESGFVIDKFPISRPNLTFSTLTVSNMSPEDSSIYLCSAGAGGTNEKLFFGSGTQLSVL.

This clone was detected a few times. The chain joins TRBV29-1 to TRBJ1-3, with 7 bases that match TRBD1. Per the germline V gene, CDR1 is SQVTM and CDR2 is ANQGSEA. The CDR3 length is 13 residues. Unmatched junction bases numbered 3, after V lost 7 bases and J lost 0 bases. The CDR3 nucleotides read TGCAGCGGGGGGACAGCCTCTGGAAACACCATATATTTT. This encodes CSGGTASGNTIYF. Complete variable domain (other parts from reference TRBV29-1 and TRBJ1-3): SAVISQKPSRDICQRGTSLTIQCQVDSQVTMMFWYRQQPGQSLTLIATANQGSEATYESGFVIDKFPISRPNLTFSTLTVSNMSPEDSSIYLCSGGTASGNTIYFGEGSWLTVV.

This clone is labeled medium-sized (0.01 to 0.1%). The chain has TRBV6-8 and TRBJ1-1; 12 bases fit TRBD1. Trimming at V came to 6 bases and at J to 4 bases, leaving 12 bases not matched to a gene. This CDR3 has 17 residues. CDR1 is MNHGY, CDR2 SAAAGT, per germline. DNA for the CDR3: TGTGCCAGCAGAGCCGGGACAGGGGGCCTTCGGACCACTGAAGCTTTCTTT. Translated: CASRAGTGGLRTTEAFF.

The rearrangement joins TRBV14 to TRBJ2-1; tentatively, D is TRBD2 (5 bases). The CDR3 spans 13 residues. Per germline, CDR1 SGHDN and CDR2 FVKESK. V was shortened by 0 bases and J by 7 bases, with 7 bases between the two germline ends. CDR3 protein: CASSQDRGNEQFF. CDR3 coding DNA: TGTGCCAGCAGCCAAGATCGGGGAAATGAGCAGTTCTTC.

This rearrangement joins TRBV9 to TRBJ2-1, with TRBD2 matching over 8 bases. The V segment lost 1 base and the J segment 0 bases; nucleotides outside the gene matches: 0. Looked up from germline, CDR1 is SGDLS and CDR2 is YYNGEE. This CDR3 is 15 amino acids long. The CDR3 DNA follows: TGTGCCAGCAGCGTACGGGAGGGCTCCTACAATGAGCAGTTCTTC. Amino acid sequence: CASSVREGSYNEQFF.

In this sample, this clone turned up once. The chain is built from TRBV29-1 and TRBJ2-5; possibly TRBD2 for D (5 bases). From germline, CDR1 is SQVTM and CDR2 ANQGSEA. The ends were cut back, 1 base at V and 5 bases at J, with 11 bases in the middle. The CDR3 is made up of 13 amino acids. The CDR3 is CSVEVAKRETQYF. The CDR3 region has the DNA TGCAGCGTTGAAGTGGCGAAGCGGGAGACCCAGTACTTC.

The sample holds one count of this clone. The gene calls are TRBV5-1 and TRBJ2-3, with TRBD2 matching 7 bases. The CDR3 length is 14 residues. The J segment lost 8 bases and the V segment lost 5 bases, leaving 11 bases of the junction unmatched. Germline V gene lookup returns CDR1 SGHRS and CDR2 YFSETQ. CDR3 loop: CASSSGTTGGTQYF. Here the CDR3 DNA reads TGCGCCAGCAGTTCCGGGACTACGGGGGGTACGCAGTATTTT.

The V gene is TRBV9, the J gene TRBJ1-3; TRBD1 aligns across 10 bases. The trim removed 5 bases at V and 3 bases at J, leaving 8 bases unmatched. The CDR3 contains 16 residues. Germline CDR1 reads SGDLS; CDR2 reads YYNGEE. This CDR3 is CASSEAGDRGGNTIYF. In DNA form, the CDR3 reads TGTGCCAGCAGTGAAGCGGGGGACAGGGGTGGAAACACCATATATTTT.

The chain links TRBV6-8 to TRBJ2-7; D is unclear. Germline V gene data show CDR1 as MNHGY and CDR2 as SAAAGT. The CDR3 contains 13 residues. Trimming removed 6 bases from V and 3 bases from J, with 12 bases in between. This chain's CDR3 is CASRRDLDYEQYF. In DNA form, the CDR3 reads TGTGCCAGCAGACGCGACCTGGACTACGAGCAGTACTTC.

This clone was observed a handful of times. The CDR3 DNA reads TGCGCCAGCAGCCAATATGCCGGGCCAGCTAACTATGGCTACACCTTC. It yields the protein CASSQYAGPANYGYTF. This chain uses TRBV4-1 with TRBJ1-2; no definite D call. V was cut by 2 bases and J by 0 bases, with 13 bases left in between. CDR1 is MGHRA and CDR2 is YSYEKL in the germline V gene. The CDR3 sequence is 16 residues long.

The chain links TRBV6-8 to TRBJ2-2; TRBD1 matches 10 bases. The J segment lost 5 bases and the V segment lost 10 bases, leaving 4 bases of the junction unmatched. Germline CDR1 reads MNHGY; CDR2 reads SAAAGT. The CDR3 spans 13 residues. The CDR3 here is CATGTGETGELFF. DNA for the CDR3: TGTGCCACCGGGACAGGGGAAACCGGGGAGCTGTTTTTT.

Only one count was recorded for this clone. The chain is built from TRBV29-1 and TRBJ1-3; D gene unclear. CDR3 length equals 12 residues. Trimming stripped 4 bases from V and 4 bases from J, with 8 bases between. The germline V gene encodes CDR1 SQVTM and CDR2 ANQGSEA. The CDR3 protein is CSVAAAGNTIYF. The CDR3, as DNA: TGCAGCGTTGCGGCAGCCGGAAACACCATATATTTT.

V and J are TRBV29-1 and TRBJ2-3; no clear D gene. This CDR3 is built from 14 residues. The germline gives CDR1 SQVTM, CDR2 ANQGSEA. Trimming removed 3 bases from V and 3 bases from J, with 13 bases in between. The CDR3 bases are TGCAGCGTTGACCCGCGGATGGGGACAGATACGCAGTATTTT. Protein: CSVDPRMGTDTQYF.

A few counts support this clone. This sequence joins TRBV11-3 and TRBJ2-5; 10 nucleotides align to TRBD1. Looked up from germline, CDR1 is SGHNT and CDR2 is YENEEA. J gave up 5 bases and V 5 bases, and 11 bases lay outside the gene matches. The CDR3 runs to 16 residues. CDR3 residues: CASSPTPGQGRETQYF. CDR3 nucleotides: TGTGCCAGCAGCCCTACCCCGGGACAGGGGAGGGAGACCCAGTACTTC.

Only a few counts were recorded for this clone. J is TRBJ1-1 and V is TRBV9, with D possibly being TRBD1 (5 bases). This CDR3 has 13 amino acids. Germline V CDR1 and CDR2: SGDLS, YYNGEE. V was shortened by 6 bases and J by 4 bases, with 13 bases between the two germline ends. CDR3 protein: CASIKRGGTEAFF. The CDR3 region has the DNA TGTGCCAGCATTAAAAGGGGTGGCACTGAAGCTTTCTTT.

This clone was observed once. The chain couples TRBV1 to TRBJ1-3. TRBV1 is a pseudogene. The CDR3 sequence is 19 residues long. In nucleotides, the CDR3 is TGCGCCAGCAGCCAAGAAGCGGGGGGGGGCCGTGTATACGGAAACACCATATATTTT. Translation: CASSQEAGGGRVYGNTIYF.

The CDR3 nucleotides read TGTGCCAGCAGTTACTCGACGGTCGGGAATTCACCCCTCCACTTT. This gives the protein CASSYSTVGNSPLHF. The chain links TRBV6-8 to TRBJ1-6; D is unclear. The CDR3 consists of 15 residues. CDR1 and CDR2 from the germline V gene are MNHGY and SAAAGT. Trimming pared 0 bases from V and 7 bases from J, leaving 10 bases between.

The rearrangement links TRBV9 to TRBJ1-3; D is ambiguous. The CDR3 covers 15 residues. V was shortened by 3 bases and J by 0 bases, with 10 bases between the two germline ends. The germline V gene encodes CDR1 SGDLS and CDR2 YYNGEE. CDR3 DNA sequence: TGTGCCAGCAGCGGGAACGGGATCTCTGGAAACACCATATATTTT. It specifies CASSGNGISGNTIYF.

This clone was observed a handful of times. CDR3 in amino acids: CASSLSSGGTGANVLTF. CDR3 nucleotide sequence: TGTGCCAGCAGCCTAAGTTCGGGGGGCACTGGGGCCAACGTCCTGACTTTC. The chain recombines TRBV11-3 with TRBJ2-6; D possibly corresponds to TRBD2 (7 bases). The CDR3 has 17 residues. From germline, CDR1 is SGHNT and CDR2 YENEEA. V lost 5 bases, J lost 2 bases, and 16 bases lay in between.